A single sample gave rise to the 3 T cell receptor beta chains below, sequenced in a study of T-cell reconstitution after alpha-beta-depleted transplantation in children. Unique molecular identifiers were incorporated into the prepared TCRbeta library. TCRdb used MiXCR to reprocess the PCR reads, holding one entry per CDR3 protein. The table records approximately 230,000 distinct CDR3 sequences, 20% to 30% of them present only once. The material was PBMCs, mostly from graft donor cells, obtained 360 days after TCRalphabeta/CD19-depleted stem cell transplant. All receptors come from a female patient aged 2-15 years who had a stem cell transplant for congenital amegakaryocytic thrombocytopenia, so the T cells may come from the graft donor.

The sample holds a few counts of this clonotype. V is TRBV5-5 and J is TRBJ1-4; D perhaps matches TRBD1 (6 bases). V shed 4 bases and J shed 6 bases, with 13 bases lying between them. The CDR3 extends over 14 amino acids. Germline V CDR1 and CDR2: SGHKS, YYEKEE (reference sequence). CDR3 amino acids: CASSPDSRDEKLFF. The CDR3 nucleotides read TGTGCCAGCAGCCCGGACAGTCGTGATGAAAAACTGTTTTTT. The variable domain in full, with the rest retrieved from reference TRBV5-5 and TRBJ1-4, is DAGVTQSPTHLIKTRGQQVTLRCSPISGHKSVSWYQQVLGQGPQFIFQYYEKEERGRGNFPDRFSARQFPNYSSELNVNALLLGDSALYLCASSPDSRDEKLFFGSGTQLSVL.

The chain combines TRBV6-1 with TRBJ1-4; TRBD1 matches 9 bases. The CDR3 has 15 residues. The trim removed 9 bases at V and 7 bases at J, leaving 12 bases unmatched. Looked up from germline, CDR1 is MNHNS and CDR2 is SASEGT. The CDR3 DNA reads as TGTGCCAGTCAACTTTCGGGACAGGGAAGTGAAAAACTGTTTTTT. This gives the protein CASQLSGQGSEKLFF.

The chain carries TRBV2 and TRBJ1-4; 12 bases agree with TRBD1. CDR3 length equals 17 residues. The J segment lost 0 bases and the V segment lost 5 bases, leaving 4 bases of the junction unmatched. Looked up from germline, CDR1 is SNHLY and CDR2 is FYNNEI. The CDR3 here is CASSRGQGAATNEKLFF. The CDR3 nucleotides are TGTGCCAGCAGTCGGGGACAGGGGGCAGCAACTAATGAAAAACTGTTTTTT.